A selection of T cell receptor beta chains follows, all from one sample in a study of OX40 agonist ivuxolimab in advanced cancers. Clones were sequenced by immunoSEQ multiplex PCR, and TCRdb holds only the in-frame ones, with some missing. The repertoire holds over 65,000 clones, with approximately 80% as singletons. The specimen was CD4+ or CD8+ T cells sorted from blood, collected in a trial of the OX40 agonist ivuxolimab. Source of these receptors: an adult with an advanced solid tumor such as melanoma, head and neck, liver or kidney cancer. Both conserved end residues are part of each CDR3. D genes are given only for firm matches. The size entry is marked missing in some rows and otherwise reads once, few, many or a size class.

-,TRBV5-8,-,TRBJ1-3,CASSLRNPGNTIYF,TGTGCCAGCAGCTTACGTAATCCTGGAAACACCATATATTTT
TRBD2,TRBV5-4,-,TRBJ2-1,CASSLPPSGGFDEQFF,TGTGCCAGCAGCCTGCCTCCTAGCGGGGGTTTCGATGAGCAGTTCTTC
TRBD1,TRBV28,-,TRBJ1-2,CASSLPMYRTGKGYTF,TGTGCCAGCAGTTTACCTATGTACAGGACAGGAAAAGGCTACACCTTC
-,TRBV5-8,-,TRBJ1-1,CASSFEQGRIAFF,TGTGCCAGCAGCTTTGAACAGGGCCGTATTGCTTTCTTT
-,TRBV6-1,once,TRBJ2-6,CASSARTARSGANVLTF,TGTGCCAGCAGTGCTCGGACAGCACGCTCTGGGGCCAACGTCCTGACTTTC
TRBD2,TRBV5-1,-,TRBJ2-3,CASSPLAGAYTDTQYF,TGCGCCAGCAGCCCACTAGCGGGAGCATATACAGATACGCAGTATTTT
TRBD1,TRBV5-1,-,TRBJ2-7,CASSLLGGEGYEQYF,TGCGCCAGCAGCTTGTTAGGGGGCGAAGGCTACGAGCAGTACTTC
-,TRBV7-2,few,TRBJ1-5,CASSLVQGPSNQPQHF,TGTGCCAGCAGCTTAGTCCAGGGCCCCAGCAATCAGCCCCAGCATTTT
-,TRBV7-2,-,TRBJ2-4,CASSLVSGFKNIQYF,TGTGCCAGCAGCTTAGTCTCGGGTTTCAAAAACATTCAGTACTTC
TRBD2,TRBV19,few,TRBJ2-7,CASSPPSSGRAGEQYF,TGTGCCAGTAGCCCCCCGTCTAGCGGGAGGGCCGGGGAGCAGTACTTC
TRBD2,TRBV5-4,-,TRBJ2-5,CASSLASRMGRGQETQYF,TGTGCCAGCAGCTTGGCCAGCAGGATGGGGAGGGGTCAAGAGACCCAGTACTTC
TRBD2,TRBV13,once,TRBJ2-3,CASSSNSGGEPDTQYF,TGTGCCAGCAGCTCCAATAGCGGGGGGGAGCCAGATACGCAGTATTTT
-,TRBV7-2,-,TRBJ1-5,CASSPVGPSNQPQHF,TGTGCCAGCAGCCCAGTGGGGCCTAGCAATCAGCCCCAGCATTTT
-,TRBV5-5,once,TRBJ1-2,CASSGTDYGYTF,TGTGCCAGCAGCGGGACGGACTATGGCTACACCTTC
-,TRBV30,-,TRBJ2-3,CAWSLGGGTDTQYF,TGTGCCTGGAGCCTTGGCGGGGGCACAGATACGCAGTATTTT
-,TRBV19,-,TRBJ2-1,CASSTLGVLEQFF,TGTGCCAGTAGTACCCTGGGGGTCCTTGAGCAGTTCTTC
-,TRBV18,-,TRBJ2-5,CASSRPKQETQYF,TGTGCCAGCTCACGGCCGAAACAAGAGACCCAGTACTTC
TRBD2,TRBV30,-,TRBJ2-7,CAWSVPAGVYEQYF,TGTGCCTGGAGTGTACCAGCGGGAGTGTACGAGCAGTACTTC
-,TRBV14,-,TRBJ1-5,CASSQGYGAQPQHF,TGTGCCAGCAGCCAAGGGTATGGTGCCCAGCCCCAGCATTTT
TRBD1,TRBV7-8,-,TRBJ2-1,CASSPFGRGRRTIYNEQFF,TGTGCCAGCAGCCCCTTTGGCAGGGGGCGCAGGACTATCTACAATGAGCAGTTCTTC
-,TRBV7-2,-,TRBJ1-6,CASSLAYRRTLHF,TGTGCCAGCAGCTTAGCGTACAGGCGGACCCTCCACTTT
TRBD1,TRBV18,-,TRBJ2-5,CASSPPRQGARQETQYF,TGTGCCAGCTCACCACCCCGACAGGGGGCTCGGCAAGAGACCCAGTACTTC
TRBD1,TRBV5-1,-,TRBJ2-7,CASSSTQGVRNEQYF,TGCGCCAGCAGCTCAACACAGGGGGTCCGGAACGAGCAGTACTTC
-,TRBV28,-,TRBJ2-6,CASSPQSSGANVLTF,TGTGCCAGCAGTCCACAGAGCTCTGGGGCCAACGTCCTGACTTTC
TRBD1,TRBV6-5,-,TRBJ2-4,CASSYQGTGAQNIQYF,TGTGCCAGCAGTTACCAAGGGACAGGGGCCCAAAACATTCAGTACTTC
TRBD1,TRBV28,-,TRBJ1-3,CASTPSGQTLSGNTIYF,TGTGCCAGCACTCCATCGGGACAGACTCTCTCTGGAAACACCATATATTTT
-,TRBV5-1,-,TRBJ2-2,CASSLPPSDTGELFF,TGCGCCAGCAGCTTACCGCCTAGCGACACCGGGGAGCTGTTTTTT
TRBD2,TRBV7-8,-,TRBJ2-5,CASSLATLVAGRGETQYF,TGTGCCAGCAGCTTAGCGACCCTCGTTGCGGGGCGGGGGGAGACCCAGTACTTC
TRBD2,TRBV7-8,-,TRBJ2-3,CASSPGPGRELSTDTQYF,TGTGCCAGCAGCCCCGGCCCGGGGAGGGAGTTAAGCACAGATACGCAGTATTTT
TRBD1,TRBV5-1,once,TRBJ2-3,CASSGLTGGTDTQYF,TGCGCCAGCAGCGGCCTGACAGGGGGCACAGATACGCAGTATTTT
TRBD1,TRBV4-3,-,TRBJ1-1,CASSRTGNTEAFF,TGCGCCAGCAGCCGGACAGGGAACACTGAAGCTTTCTTT
TRBD1,TRBV6-5,once,TRBJ2-7,CASSFSRDRGTYEQYF,TGTGCCAGCAGTTTCTCCCGGGACAGGGGTACCTACGAGCAGTACTTC
-,TRBV14,once,TRBJ2-3,CASSHTPGPQGGTQYF,TGTGCCAGCAGCCACACTCCGGGGCCTCAGGGCGGTACGCAGTATTTT
-,TRBV4-1,-,TRBJ2-6,CASSQEDFGVSGANVLTF,TGCGCCAGCAGCCAAGAAGATTTCGGGGTCTCTGGGGCCAACGTCCTGACTTTC
-,TRBV5-1,-,TRBJ2-3,CASTQPGLDTQYF,TGCGCCAGCACCCAGCCCGGGCTTGATACGCAGTATTTT
-,TRBV30,-,TRBJ1-5,CTWSPLGRGPNQPQHF,TGTACCTGGAGTCCCCTCGGCAGGGGCCCTAATCAGCCCCAGCATTTT
-,TRBV4-2,-,TRBJ2-2,CASSQEFGPNTGELFF,TGTGCCAGCAGCCAAGAGTTTGGGCCGAACACCGGGGAGCTGTTTTTT
-,TRBV7-9,-,TRBJ2-1,CASSRSGRSEQFF,TGTGCCAGCAGCCGTTCGGGGCGGAGTGAGCAGTTCTTC
-,TRBV4-2,once,TRBJ1-4,CASSQDPEQIANEKLFF,TGTGCCAGCAGCCAAGATCCTGAGCAGATCGCTAATGAAAAACTGTTTTTT
-,TRBV27,-,TRBJ2-1,CASSLIGTGHNEQFF,TGTGCCAGCAGTTTGATCGGGACGGGACACAATGAGCAGTTCTTC